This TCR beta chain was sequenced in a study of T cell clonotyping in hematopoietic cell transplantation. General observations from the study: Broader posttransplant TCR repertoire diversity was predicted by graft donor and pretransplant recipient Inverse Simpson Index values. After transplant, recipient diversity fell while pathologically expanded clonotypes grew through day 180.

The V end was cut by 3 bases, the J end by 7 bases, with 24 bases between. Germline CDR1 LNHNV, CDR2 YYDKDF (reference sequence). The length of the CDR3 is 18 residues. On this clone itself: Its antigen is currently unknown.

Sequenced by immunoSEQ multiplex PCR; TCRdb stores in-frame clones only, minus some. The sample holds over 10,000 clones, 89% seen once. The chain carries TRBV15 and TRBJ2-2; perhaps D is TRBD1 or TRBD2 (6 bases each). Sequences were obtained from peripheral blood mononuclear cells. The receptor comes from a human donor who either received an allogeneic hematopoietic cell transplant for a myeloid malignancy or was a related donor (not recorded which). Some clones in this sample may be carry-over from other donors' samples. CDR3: CATSRGGRDLLRNGELFF. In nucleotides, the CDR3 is TGTGCCACCAGCAGGGGGGGCCGGGATCTGCTCCGGAACGGGGAGCTGTTTTTT. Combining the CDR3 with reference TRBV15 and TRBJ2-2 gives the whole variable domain DAMVIQNPRYQVTQFGKPVTLSCSQTLNHNVMYWYQQKSSQAPKLLFHYYDKDFNNEADTPDNFQSRRPNTSFCFLDIRSPGLGDTAMYLCATSRGGRDLLRNGELFFGEGSRLTVL.